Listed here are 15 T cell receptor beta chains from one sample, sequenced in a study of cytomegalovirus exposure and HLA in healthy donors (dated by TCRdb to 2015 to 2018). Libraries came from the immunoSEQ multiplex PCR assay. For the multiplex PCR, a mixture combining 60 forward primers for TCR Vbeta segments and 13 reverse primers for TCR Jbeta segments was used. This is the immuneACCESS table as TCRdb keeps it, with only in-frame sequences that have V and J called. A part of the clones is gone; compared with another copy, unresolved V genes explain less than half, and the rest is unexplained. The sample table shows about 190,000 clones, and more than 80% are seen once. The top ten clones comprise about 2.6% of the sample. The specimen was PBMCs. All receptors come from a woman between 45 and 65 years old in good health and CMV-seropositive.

CDR3 protein: CSVGLSYGYTF. The CDR3 bases are TGCAGCGTTGGTCTTTCCTATGGCTACACCTTC. The chain has TRBV29-1 and TRBJ1-2; no clear D. The CDR3 loop spans 11 amino acids. Per the germline V gene, CDR1 is SQVTM and CDR2 is ANQGSEA. Trimming removed 4 bases from V and 4 bases from J, with 7 bases in between.

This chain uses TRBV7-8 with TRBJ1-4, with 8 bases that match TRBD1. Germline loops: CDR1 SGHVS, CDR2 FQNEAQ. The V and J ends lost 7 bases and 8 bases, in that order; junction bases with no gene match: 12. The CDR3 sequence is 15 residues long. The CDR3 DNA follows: TGTGCCAGCACCAATCGGACAGGGATAGGGGAAAAACTGTTTTTT. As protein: CASTNRTGIGEKLFF.

In nucleotides, the CDR3 is TGTGCCACCTCGGACAGCGACACAGATACGCAGTATTTT. Translating it yields CATSDSDTDTQYF. This chain joins TRBV15 and TRBJ2-3, with a possible D match to TRBD1 (6 bases). Per germline, CDR1 LNHNV and CDR2 YYDKDF (reference sequence). This CDR3 is 13 amino acids long. V dropped 8 bases and J dropped 2 bases, with 11 bases sitting between them.

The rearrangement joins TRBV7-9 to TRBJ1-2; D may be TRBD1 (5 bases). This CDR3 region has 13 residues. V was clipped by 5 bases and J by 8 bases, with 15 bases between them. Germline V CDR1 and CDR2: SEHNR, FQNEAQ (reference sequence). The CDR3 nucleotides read TGTGCCAGCAGCGCGGGGGGGGTGGAGGGCTACACCTTC. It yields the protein CASSAGGVEGYTF.

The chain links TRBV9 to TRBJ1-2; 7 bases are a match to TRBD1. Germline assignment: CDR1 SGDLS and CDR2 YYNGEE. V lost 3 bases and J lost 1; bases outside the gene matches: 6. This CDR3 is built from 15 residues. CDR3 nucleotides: TGTGCCAGCAGCGCTTACGGGACAGATAACTATGGCTACACCTTC. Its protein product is CASSAYGTDNYGYTF.

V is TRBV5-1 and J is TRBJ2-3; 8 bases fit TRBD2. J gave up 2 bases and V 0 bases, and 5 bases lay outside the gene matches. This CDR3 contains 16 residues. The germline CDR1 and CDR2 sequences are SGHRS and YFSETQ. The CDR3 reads CASSLGPAGVTDTQYF. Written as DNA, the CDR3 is TGCGCCAGCAGCTTGGGTCCAGCGGGGGTCACAGATACGCAGTATTTT.

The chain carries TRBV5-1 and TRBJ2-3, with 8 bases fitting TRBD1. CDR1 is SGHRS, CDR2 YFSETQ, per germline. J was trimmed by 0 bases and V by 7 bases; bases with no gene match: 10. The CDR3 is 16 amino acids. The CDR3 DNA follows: TGCGCCAGCCGAATGCAGGGGGCTTGGAGCACAGATACGCAGTATTTT. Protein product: CASRMQGAWSTDTQYF.

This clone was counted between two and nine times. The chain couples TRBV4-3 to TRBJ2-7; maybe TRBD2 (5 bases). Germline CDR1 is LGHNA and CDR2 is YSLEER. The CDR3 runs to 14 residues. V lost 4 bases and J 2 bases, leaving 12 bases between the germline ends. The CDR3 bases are TGCGCCAGCAGCCCCGGGGAAGGACCCTACGAGCAGTACTTC. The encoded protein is CASSPGEGPYEQYF.

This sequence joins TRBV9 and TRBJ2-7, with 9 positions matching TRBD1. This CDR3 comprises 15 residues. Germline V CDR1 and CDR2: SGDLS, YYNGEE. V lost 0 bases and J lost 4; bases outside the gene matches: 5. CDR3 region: CASSVGTGDRYEQYF. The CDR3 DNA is TGTGCCAGCAGCGTAGGGACAGGGGACAGGTACGAGCAGTACTTC.

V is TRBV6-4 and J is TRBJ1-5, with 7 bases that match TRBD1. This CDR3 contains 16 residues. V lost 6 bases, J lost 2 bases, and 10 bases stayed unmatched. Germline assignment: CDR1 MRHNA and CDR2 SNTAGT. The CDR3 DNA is TGTGCCAGCAGACGAAGACAGGGAAGAGGCAATCAGCCCCAGCATTTT. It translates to CASRRRQGRGNQPQHF.

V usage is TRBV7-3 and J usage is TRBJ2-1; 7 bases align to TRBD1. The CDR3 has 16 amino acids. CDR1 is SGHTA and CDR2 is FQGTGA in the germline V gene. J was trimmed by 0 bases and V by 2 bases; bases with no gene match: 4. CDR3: CASSLGGDSSYNEQFF. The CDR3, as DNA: TGTGCCAGCAGCTTAGGTGGGGACAGCTCCTACAATGAGCAGTTCTTC.

This chain's CDR3 is CASSLGTGSETQYF. The CDR3 DNA sequence: TGTGCCAGCAGCTTAGGGACAGGGTCTGAGACCCAGTACTTC. V is TRBV7-8 and J is TRBJ2-5; 8 nucleotides align to TRBD1. V was pared by 1 base and J by 5 bases, with 3 bases of the junction left unmatched. Germline V gene lookup returns CDR1 SGHVS and CDR2 FQNEAQ. The CDR3 has 14 residues.

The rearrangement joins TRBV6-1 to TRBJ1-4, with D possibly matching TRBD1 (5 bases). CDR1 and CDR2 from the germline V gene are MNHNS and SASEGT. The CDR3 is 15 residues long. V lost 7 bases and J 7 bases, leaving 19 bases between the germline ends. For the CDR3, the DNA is TGTGCCAGCACTCTGAACCCCTGGCAGGGTGAAAAACTGTTTTTT. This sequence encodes CASTLNPWQGEKLFF.

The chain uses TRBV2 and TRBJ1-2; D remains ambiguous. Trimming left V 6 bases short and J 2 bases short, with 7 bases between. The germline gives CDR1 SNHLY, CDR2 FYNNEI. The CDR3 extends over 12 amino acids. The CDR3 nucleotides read TGTGCCAGCAGACGAGAAAACTATGGCTACACCTTC. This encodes CASRRENYGYTF.

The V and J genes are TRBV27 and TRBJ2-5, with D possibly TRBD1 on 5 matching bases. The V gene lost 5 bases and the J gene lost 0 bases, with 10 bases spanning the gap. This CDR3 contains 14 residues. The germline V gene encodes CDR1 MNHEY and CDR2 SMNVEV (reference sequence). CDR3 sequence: CASSPPGYQETQYF. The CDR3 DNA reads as TGTGCCAGCAGTCCACCAGGGTACCAAGAGACCCAGTACTTC.